This is a list of T cell receptor beta chains from one sample in a study of cytomegalovirus exposure and HLA in healthy donors. Clones were read by immunoSEQ multiplex PCR, and TCRdb kept only the in-frame ones, dropping some. This table has around 200,000 clones, roughly 79% appearing once. The sequencing input was PBMCs. The receptors stem from a man younger than 45 in good health and CMV-seronegative. Both conserved end residues are part of each CDR3. A D gene is named only where the DNA matches it firmly. For some rows the clone size is stated as once, few or many, or as a class when expanded; others skip it.

CDR3 length: 14; J gene: TRBJ2-7; D gene: TRBD2; clone size: NA; V gene: TRBV28; CDR3 protein: CASSPSGTSLEQYF; CDR3 DNA: TGTGCCAGCAGCCCATCCGGGACTAGCCTTGAGCAGTACTTC
CDR3 length: 14; J gene: TRBJ2-7; D gene: TRBD2; clone size: few; V gene: TRBV5-4; CDR3 protein: CASSPGTSPYEQYF; CDR3 DNA: TGTGCCAGCAGCCCCGGGACTAGCCCCTACGAGCAGTACTTC
CDR3 length: 15; J gene: TRBJ1-5; D gene: TRBD1; clone size: NA; V gene: TRBV6-5; CDR3 protein: CASSPDRAGNQPQHF; CDR3 DNA: TGTGCCAGCAGTCCAGACAGGGCAGGGAATCAGCCCCAGCATTTT
CDR3 length: 16; J gene: TRBJ1-4; D gene: NA; clone size: NA; V gene: TRBV2; CDR3 protein: CASSDGLGEANEKLFF; CDR3 DNA: TGTGCCAGCAGTGATGGACTAGGCGAGGCTAATGAAAAACTGTTTTTT
CDR3 length: 20; J gene: TRBJ2-6; D gene: TRBD2; clone size: NA; V gene: TRBV19; CDR3 protein: CASSMMGLAGGFSGANVLTF; CDR3 DNA: TGTGCCAGTAGTATGATGGGGCTAGCGGGAGGTTTCTCTGGGGCCAACGTCCTGACTTTC
CDR3 length: 12; J gene: TRBJ2-7; D gene: NA; clone size: NA; V gene: TRBV5-1; CDR3 protein: CASSGSFYEQYF; CDR3 DNA: TGCGCCAGCAGCGGTAGCTTTTACGAGCAGTACTTC
CDR3 length: 13; J gene: TRBJ1-1; D gene: NA; clone size: few; V gene: TRBV14; CDR3 protein: CASSLDMNTEAFF; CDR3 DNA: TGTGCCAGCAGCCTGGACATGAACACTGAAGCTTTCTTT
CDR3 length: 15; J gene: TRBJ2-7; D gene: NA; clone size: NA; V gene: TRBV19; CDR3 protein: CASSITWRSFYEQYF; CDR3 DNA: TGTGCCAGTAGTATTACTTGGCGGTCATTCTACGAGCAGTACTTC
CDR3 length: 15; J gene: TRBJ2-7; D gene: TRBD1; clone size: NA; V gene: TRBV28; CDR3 protein: CASTHGGQGAVEQYF; CDR3 DNA: TGTGCCAGCACCCATGGGGGACAGGGGGCAGTCGAGCAGTACTTC
CDR3 length: 16; J gene: TRBJ1-5; D gene: NA; clone size: NA; V gene: TRBV18; CDR3 protein: CASSGSTVYSNQPQHF; CDR3 DNA: TGTGCCAGCTCAGGATCGACAGTTTATAGCAATCAGCCCCAGCATTTT
CDR3 length: 17; J gene: TRBJ2-7; D gene: TRBD2; clone size: NA; V gene: TRBV7-9; CDR3 protein: CASSPGRTSGDRDEQYF; CDR3 DNA: TGTGCCAGCAGCCCGGGCAGGACTAGCGGGGATAGGGACGAGCAGTACTTC
CDR3 length: 14; J gene: TRBJ2-7; D gene: NA; clone size: NA; V gene: TRBV7-2; CDR3 protein: CASSLGLGTYEQYF; CDR3 DNA: TGTGCCAGCAGCTTGGGACTGGGGACCTACGAGCAGTACTTC
CDR3 length: 14; J gene: TRBJ2-5; D gene: NA; clone size: once; V gene: TRBV4-1; CDR3 protein: CASSNRDTSSAQYF; CDR3 DNA: TGCGCCAGCAGCAACCGGGACACATCATCGGCCCAGTACTTC
CDR3 length: 16; J gene: TRBJ2-2; D gene: TRBD2; clone size: NA; V gene: TRBV6-1; CDR3 protein: CASSEAPGGQAGELFF; CDR3 DNA: TGTGCCAGCAGTGAAGCGCCGGGAGGGCAAGCCGGGGAGCTGTTTTTT
CDR3 length: 12; J gene: TRBJ2-4; D gene: NA; clone size: NA; V gene: TRBV28; CDR3 protein: CASSLLGSIQYF; CDR3 DNA: TGTGCCAGCAGTTTATTGGGGAGCATTCAGTACTTC
CDR3 length: 12; J gene: TRBJ2-2; D gene: NA; clone size: few; V gene: TRBV29-1; CDR3 protein: CSADLDTGELFF; CDR3 DNA: TGCAGCGCGGACTTGGACACCGGGGAGCTGTTTTTT
CDR3 length: 15; J gene: TRBJ1-4; D gene: TRBD1; clone size: NA; V gene: TRBV19; CDR3 protein: CASSSSGTGGEKLFF; CDR3 DNA: TGTGCCAGTAGTAGCTCCGGGACAGGCGGTGAAAAACTGTTTTTT
CDR3 length: 12; J gene: TRBJ2-7; D gene: NA; clone size: NA; V gene: TRBV12-5; CDR3 protein: CASGLAPGEQYF; CDR3 DNA: TGTGCTAGTGGTTTGGCACCAGGGGAGCAGTACTTC
CDR3 length: 15; J gene: TRBJ1-2; D gene: TRBD1; clone size: NA; V gene: TRBV18; CDR3 protein: CASSPSGQETYGYTF; CDR3 DNA: TGTGCCAGCTCACCATCGGGACAGGAAACCTATGGCTACACCTTC
CDR3 length: 14; J gene: TRBJ2-1; D gene: NA; clone size: NA; V gene: TRBV9; CDR3 protein: CASSVRDTYNEQFF; CDR3 DNA: TGTGCCAGCAGCGTACGGGACACATACAATGAGCAGTTCTTC
CDR3 length: 15; J gene: TRBJ2-1; D gene: TRBD1; clone size: once; V gene: TRBV27; CDR3 protein: CASSLSDRVYNEQFF; CDR3 DNA: TGTGCCAGCAGTTTATCGGACAGGGTCTACAATGAGCAGTTCTTC
CDR3 length: 14; J gene: TRBJ2-3; D gene: TRBD2; clone size: NA; V gene: TRBV5-4; CDR3 protein: CASSPGGGVDTQYF; CDR3 DNA: TGTGCCAGCAGCCCGGGGGGGGGCGTAGATACGCAGTATTTT
CDR3 length: 15; J gene: TRBJ1-2; D gene: NA; clone size: NA; V gene: TRBV27; CDR3 protein: CASSLVGAGPYGYTF; CDR3 DNA: TGTGCCAGCAGTTTAGTAGGGGCTGGACCCTATGGCTACACCTTC
CDR3 length: 17; J gene: TRBJ2-2; D gene: TRBD1; clone size: NA; V gene: TRBV10-3; CDR3 protein: CAITGQGATTNTGELFF; CDR3 DNA: TGTGCCATCACAGGACAGGGGGCGACGACGAACACCGGGGAGCTGTTTTTT
CDR3 length: 17; J gene: TRBJ2-1; D gene: TRBD2; clone size: NA; V gene: TRBV13; CDR3 protein: CASSLALRSGRDNEQFF; CDR3 DNA: TGTGCCAGCAGCTTAGCCCTTAGGAGCGGGAGGGACAATGAGCAGTTCTTC
CDR3 length: 16; J gene: TRBJ1-5; D gene: NA; clone size: NA; V gene: TRBV19; CDR3 protein: CASSIMGAKGDQPQHF; CDR3 DNA: TGTGCCAGTAGTATTATGGGGGCGAAAGGGGATCAGCCCCAGCATTTT
CDR3 length: 14; J gene: TRBJ2-2; D gene: NA; clone size: few; V gene: TRBV7-6; CDR3 protein: CASSSLAGYGELFF; CDR3 DNA: TGTGCCAGCAGCTCGCTGGCAGGGTACGGGGAGCTGTTTTTT
CDR3 length: 15; J gene: TRBJ2-3; D gene: NA; clone size: few; V gene: TRBV28; CDR3 protein: CASSLAGDRADTQYF; CDR3 DNA: TGTGCCAGCAGTTTAGCCGGAGATAGAGCAGATACGCAGTATTTT
CDR3 length: 18; J gene: TRBJ2-1; D gene: TRBD2; clone size: NA; V gene: TRBV14; CDR3 protein: CASSQAYLAGGPYNEQFF; CDR3 DNA: TGTGCCAGCAGCCAAGCCTATCTAGCGGGAGGACCCTACAATGAGCAGTTCTTC
CDR3 length: 13; J gene: TRBJ1-1; D gene: TRBD1; clone size: few; V gene: TRBV27; CDR3 protein: CASSRGQGALAFF; CDR3 DNA: TGTGCCAGCAGCCGAGGACAGGGGGCTTTGGCTTTCTTT
CDR3 length: 17; J gene: TRBJ2-5; D gene: TRBD2; clone size: NA; V gene: TRBV5-3; CDR3 protein: CARSPTFASGSYETQYF; CDR3 DNA: TGTGCCAGAAGCCCAACGTTCGCTAGCGGGAGCTATGAGACCCAGTACTTC
CDR3 length: 14; J gene: TRBJ1-2; D gene: TRBD1; clone size: NA; V gene: TRBV27; CDR3 protein: CASSYAGGGYGYTF; CDR3 DNA: TGTGCCAGCAGTTACGCAGGGGGCGGCTATGGCTACACCTTC
CDR3 length: 14; J gene: TRBJ2-7; D gene: NA; clone size: once; V gene: TRBV5-1; CDR3 protein: CASSLEAGTYEQYF; CDR3 DNA: TGCGCCAGCAGCTTGGAGGCAGGGACCTACGAGCAGTACTTC
CDR3 length: 14; J gene: TRBJ2-2; D gene: TRBD1; clone size: NA; V gene: TRBV7-2; CDR3 protein: CASSPRQGSGELFF; CDR3 DNA: TGTGCCAGCAGCCCCCGACAGGGATCCGGGGAGCTGTTTTTT
CDR3 length: 15; J gene: TRBJ1-5; D gene: NA; clone size: once; V gene: TRBV4-1; CDR3 protein: CASSQVAPGIQPQHF; CDR3 DNA: TGCGCCAGCAGCCAAGTGGCGCCAGGGATTCAGCCCCAGCATTTT
CDR3 length: 14; J gene: TRBJ2-2; D gene: NA; clone size: NA; V gene: TRBV11-3; CDR3 protein: CASMQTEVSGELFF; CDR3 DNA: TGTGCCAGCATGCAGACGGAGGTCTCCGGGGAGCTGTTTTTT
CDR3 length: 12; J gene: TRBJ1-5; D gene: NA; clone size: NA; V gene: TRBV29-1; CDR3 protein: CSVEDNNQPQHF; CDR3 DNA: TGCAGCGTTGAAGACAACAATCAGCCCCAGCATTTT
CDR3 length: 13; J gene: TRBJ2-7; D gene: TRBD1; clone size: NA; V gene: TRBV5-1; CDR3 protein: CASSWTGVGEQYF; CDR3 DNA: TGCGCCAGCAGCTGGACAGGGGTTGGCGAGCAGTACTTC
CDR3 length: 18; J gene: TRBJ2-1; D gene: TRBD2; clone size: NA; V gene: TRBV5-1; CDR3 protein: CASSPGLAGASSYNEQFF; CDR3 DNA: TGCGCCAGCAGCCCGGGACTAGCGGGAGCTAGCTCCTACAATGAGCAGTTCTTC
CDR3 length: 16; J gene: TRBJ2-3; D gene: NA; clone size: NA; V gene: TRBV19; CDR3 protein: CASSEPRGASTDTQYF; CDR3 DNA: TGTGCCAGTAGTGAACCACGGGGGGCTAGCACAGATACGCAGTATTTT
CDR3 length: 16; J gene: TRBJ2-7; D gene: NA; clone size: few; V gene: TRBV30; CDR3 protein: CAWSSGDGLSSYEQYF; CDR3 DNA: TGTGCCTGGAGTAGTGGAGACGGACTAAGCTCCTACGAGCAGTACTTC
CDR3 length: 14; J gene: TRBJ1-1; D gene: NA; clone size: few; V gene: TRBV10-3; CDR3 protein: CAISEQGSNTEAFF; CDR3 DNA: TGTGCCATCAGTGAGCAGGGCTCGAACACTGAAGCTTTCTTT
CDR3 length: 14; J gene: TRBJ1-1; D gene: NA; clone size: NA; V gene: TRBV10-3; CDR3 protein: CAIGASGRNTEAFF; CDR3 DNA: TGTGCCATCGGGGCTAGTGGCAGGAACACTGAAGCTTTCTTT
CDR3 length: 13; J gene: TRBJ2-1; D gene: TRBD2; clone size: NA; V gene: TRBV9; CDR3 protein: CASSVVAGGEQFF; CDR3 DNA: TGTGCCAGCAGCGTAGTGGCGGGGGGTGAGCAGTTCTTC
CDR3 length: 13; J gene: TRBJ1-2; D gene: TRBD1; clone size: NA; V gene: TRBV27; CDR3 protein: CASTKTGGYGYTF; CDR3 DNA: TGTGCCAGCACCAAAACAGGGGGTTATGGCTACACCTTC
CDR3 length: 15; J gene: TRBJ1-2; D gene: TRBD1; clone size: NA; V gene: TRBV10-3; CDR3 protein: CAISAGQALSPGYTF; CDR3 DNA: TGTGCCATCAGTGCCGGACAGGCCCTTTCCCCTGGCTACACCTTC
CDR3 length: 14; J gene: TRBJ1-4; D gene: TRBD1; clone size: NA; V gene: TRBV29-1; CDR3 protein: CSGTGGAANEKLFF; CDR3 DNA: TGCAGCGGGACAGGGGGCGCGGCTAATGAAAAACTGTTTTTT
CDR3 length: 17; J gene: TRBJ2-3; D gene: NA; clone size: once; V gene: TRBV7-9; CDR3 protein: CASSLRLTKAGTDTQYF; CDR3 DNA: TGTGCCAGCAGCTTACGGTTGACCAAAGCGGGCACAGATACGCAGTATTTT
CDR3 length: 15; J gene: TRBJ1-5; D gene: NA; clone size: NA; V gene: TRBV30; CDR3 protein: CAWRAGIVGNQPQHF; CDR3 DNA: TGTGCCTGGAGGGCAGGGATTGTTGGCAATCAGCCCCAGCATTTT
CDR3 length: 13; J gene: TRBJ2-3; D gene: NA; clone size: once; V gene: TRBV9; CDR3 protein: CASSAKLAVTQYF; CDR3 DNA: TGTGCCAGCAGCGCCAAGTTAGCGGTTACGCAGTATTTT
CDR3 length: 14; J gene: TRBJ1-2; D gene: NA; clone size: NA; V gene: TRBV27; CDR3 protein: CASSSRQLEDGYTF; CDR3 DNA: TGTGCCAGCAGTTCAAGACAGTTAGAAGATGGCTACACCTTC
CDR3 length: 16; J gene: TRBJ2-2; D gene: TRBD1; clone size: NA; V gene: TRBV18; CDR3 protein: CASSPAGTGATGELFF; CDR3 DNA: TGTGCCAGCTCACCAGCCGGTACAGGGGCCACCGGGGAGCTGTTTTTT
CDR3 length: 16; J gene: TRBJ2-7; D gene: TRBD2; clone size: once; V gene: TRBV6-6; CDR3 protein: CASSYTHLAGAYEQYF; CDR3 DNA: TGTGCCAGCAGTTACACCCATCTAGCGGGGGCCTACGAGCAGTACTTC